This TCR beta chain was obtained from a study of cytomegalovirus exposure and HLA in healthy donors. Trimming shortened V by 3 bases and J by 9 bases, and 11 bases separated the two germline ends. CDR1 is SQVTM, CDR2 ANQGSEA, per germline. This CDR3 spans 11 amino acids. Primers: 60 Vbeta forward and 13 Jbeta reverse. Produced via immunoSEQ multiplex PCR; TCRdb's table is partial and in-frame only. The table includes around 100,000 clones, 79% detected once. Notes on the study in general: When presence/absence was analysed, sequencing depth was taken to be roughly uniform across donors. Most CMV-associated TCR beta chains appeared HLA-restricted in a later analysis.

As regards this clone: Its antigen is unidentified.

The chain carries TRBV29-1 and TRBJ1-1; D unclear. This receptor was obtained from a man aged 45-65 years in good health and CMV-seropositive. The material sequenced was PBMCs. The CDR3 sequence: CSVEQAWKAFF. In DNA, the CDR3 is TGCAGCGTTGAGCAAGCGTGGAAAGCTTTCTTT.